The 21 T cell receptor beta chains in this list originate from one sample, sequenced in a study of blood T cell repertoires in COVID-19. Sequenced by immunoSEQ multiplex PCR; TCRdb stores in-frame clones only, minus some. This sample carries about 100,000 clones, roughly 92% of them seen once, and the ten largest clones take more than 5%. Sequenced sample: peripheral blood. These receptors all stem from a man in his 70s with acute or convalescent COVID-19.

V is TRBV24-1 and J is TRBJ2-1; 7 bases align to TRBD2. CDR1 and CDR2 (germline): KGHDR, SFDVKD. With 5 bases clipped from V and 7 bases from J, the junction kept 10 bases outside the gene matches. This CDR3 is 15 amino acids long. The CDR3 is CATSVHSGYNNEQFF. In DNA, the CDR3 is TGTGCCACCAGTGTACATAGCGGGTATAATAATGAGCAGTTCTTC.

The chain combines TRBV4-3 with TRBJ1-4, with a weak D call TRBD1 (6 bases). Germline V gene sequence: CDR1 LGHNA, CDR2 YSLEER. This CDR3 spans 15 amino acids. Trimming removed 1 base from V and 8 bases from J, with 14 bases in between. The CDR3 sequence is CASSQGARGGEKLFF. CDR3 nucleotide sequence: TGCGCCAGCAGCCAAGGGGCCAGGGGAGGGGAAAAACTGTTTTTT.

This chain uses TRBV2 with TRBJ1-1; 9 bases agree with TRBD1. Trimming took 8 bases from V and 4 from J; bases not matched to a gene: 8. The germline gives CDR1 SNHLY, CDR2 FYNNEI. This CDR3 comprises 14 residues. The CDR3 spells CASGGTGIATEAFF. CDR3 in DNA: TGTGCCAGCGGAGGGACAGGGATCGCCACTGAAGCTTTCTTT.

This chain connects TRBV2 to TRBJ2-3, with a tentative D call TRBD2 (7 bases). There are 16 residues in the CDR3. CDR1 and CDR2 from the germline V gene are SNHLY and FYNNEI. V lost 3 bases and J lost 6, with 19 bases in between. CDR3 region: CASSDGRGGPYDTQYF. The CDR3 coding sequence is TGTGCCAGCAGTGATGGTCGCGGGGGCCCCTATGATACGCAGTATTTT. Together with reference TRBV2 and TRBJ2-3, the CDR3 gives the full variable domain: EPEVTQTPSHQVTQMGQEVILRCVPISNHLYFYWYRQILGQKVEFLVSFYNNEISEKSEIFDDQFSVERPDGSNFTLKIRSTKLEDSAMYFCASSDGRGGPYDTQYFGPGTRLTVL.

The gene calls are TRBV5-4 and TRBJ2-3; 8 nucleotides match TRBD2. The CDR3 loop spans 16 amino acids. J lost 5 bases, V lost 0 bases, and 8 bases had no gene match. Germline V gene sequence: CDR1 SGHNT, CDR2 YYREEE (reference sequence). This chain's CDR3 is CASSLVGGGRGDTQYF. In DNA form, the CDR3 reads TGTGCCAGCAGCTTGGTTGGCGGGGGGCGGGGAGATACGCAGTATTTT.

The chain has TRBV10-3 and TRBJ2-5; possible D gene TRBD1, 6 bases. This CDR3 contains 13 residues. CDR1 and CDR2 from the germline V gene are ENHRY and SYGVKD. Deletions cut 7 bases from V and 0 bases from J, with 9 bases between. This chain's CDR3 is CAIKTGDQETQYF. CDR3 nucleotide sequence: TGTGCCATCAAGACAGGCGACCAAGAGACCCAGTACTTC.

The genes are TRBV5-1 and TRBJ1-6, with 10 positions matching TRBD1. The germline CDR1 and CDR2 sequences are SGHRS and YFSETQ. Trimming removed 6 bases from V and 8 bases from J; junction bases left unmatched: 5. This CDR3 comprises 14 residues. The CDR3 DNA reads TGCGCCAGCAACCTCGGGACAGGGGATTCACCCCTCCACTTT. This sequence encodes CASNLGTGDSPLHF.

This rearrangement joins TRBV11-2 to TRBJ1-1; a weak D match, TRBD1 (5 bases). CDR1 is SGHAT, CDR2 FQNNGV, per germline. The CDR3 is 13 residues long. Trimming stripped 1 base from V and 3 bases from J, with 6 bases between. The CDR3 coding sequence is TGTGCCAGCAGCTTAGTAGGGGACACTGAAGCTTTCTTT. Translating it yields CASSLVGDTEAFF.

CDR3 nucleotide sequence: TGTGCCAGCAGCTTAGAGGGGTTAAACTATGGCTACACCTTC. It yields the protein CASSLEGLNYGYTF. The chain carries TRBV7-9 and TRBJ1-2; a weak D match, TRBD1 (5 bases). CDR1 SEHNR and CDR2 FQNEAQ come from the germline V gene (reference sequence). V shed 1 base and J shed 2 bases, with 8 bases lying between them. The CDR3 is 14 amino acids. The entire variable domain, with the rest obtained from reference TRBV7-9 and TRBJ1-2, is as follows: DTGVSQNPRHKITKRGQNVTFRCDPISEHNRLYWYRQTLGQGPEFLTYFQNEAQLEKSRLLSDRFSAERPKGSFSTLEIQRTEQGDSAMYLCASSLEGLNYGYTFGSGTRLTVV.

CDR3 nucleotides: TGTGCCATCAGTGATTTGGCTAGCGGGGGGGACGAGCAGTACTTC. Its translation: CAISDLASGGDEQYF. The V gene is TRBV10-3, the J gene TRBJ2-7; 12 bases map to TRBD2. Looked up from germline, CDR1 is ENHRY and CDR2 is SYGVKD. The CDR3 length is 15 residues. V was clipped by 3 bases and J by 5 bases; unmatched bases: 5.

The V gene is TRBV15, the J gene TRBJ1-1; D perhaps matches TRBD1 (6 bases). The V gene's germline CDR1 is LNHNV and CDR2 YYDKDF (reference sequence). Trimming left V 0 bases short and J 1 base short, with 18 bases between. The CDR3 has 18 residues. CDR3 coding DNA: TGTGCCACCAGCAGAGATTATGGGGGCCGCCGAACGAACACTGAAGCTTTCTTT. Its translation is CATSRDYGGRRTNTEAFF.

The CDR3 is CASSLPGSVTRNEQFF. The CDR3 coding sequence is TGTGCCAGCAGCCTCCCAGGGTCAGTGACACGGAATGAGCAGTTCTTC. The chain links TRBV7-2 to TRBJ2-1; D might be TRBD1 (5 bases). The ends were cut back, 5 bases at V and 7 bases at J, with 21 bases in the middle. This CDR3 has 16 residues. Germline CDR1 reads SGHTA; CDR2 reads FQGNSA.

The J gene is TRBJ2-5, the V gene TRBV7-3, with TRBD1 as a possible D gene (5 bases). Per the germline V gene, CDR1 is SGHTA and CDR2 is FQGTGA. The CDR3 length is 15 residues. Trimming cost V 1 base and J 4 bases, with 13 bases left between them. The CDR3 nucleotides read TGTGCCAGCAGCTTAATTCCCCAGGGTCGAGAGACCCAGTACTTC. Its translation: CASSLIPQGRETQYF.

This CDR3 reads CASSLQGEQYF. The CDR3 DNA follows: TGTGCCAGCAGCCTCCAGGGGGAGCAGTACTTC. V usage is TRBV7-9 and J usage is TRBJ2-7, with a tentative D call TRBD1 (6 bases). The CDR3 is 11 residues long. V was trimmed by 5 bases and J by 7 bases, leaving 9 bases between them. Germline CDR1 is SEHNR and CDR2 is FQNEAQ (reference sequence).

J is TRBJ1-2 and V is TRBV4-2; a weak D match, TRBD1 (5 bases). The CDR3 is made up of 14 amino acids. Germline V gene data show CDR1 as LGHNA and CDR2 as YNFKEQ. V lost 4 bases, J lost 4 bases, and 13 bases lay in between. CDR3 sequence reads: CASSPSGRSYGYTF. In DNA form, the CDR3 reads TGTGCCAGCAGCCCTTCAGGGCGTAGCTATGGCTACACCTTC.

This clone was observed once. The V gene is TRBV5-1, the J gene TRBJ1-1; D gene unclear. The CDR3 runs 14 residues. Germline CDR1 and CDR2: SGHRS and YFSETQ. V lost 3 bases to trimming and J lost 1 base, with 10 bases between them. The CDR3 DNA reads TGCGCCAGCAGCTCCCTTGGAGCGAACACTGAAGCTTTCTTT. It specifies CASSSLGANTEAFF. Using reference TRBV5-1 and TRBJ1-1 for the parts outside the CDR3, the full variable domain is KAGVTQTPRYLIKTRGQQVTLSCSPISGHRSVSWYQQTPGQGLQFLFEYFSETQRNKGNFPGRFSGRQFSNSRSEMNVSTLELGDSALYLCASSSLGANTEAFFGQGTRLTVV.

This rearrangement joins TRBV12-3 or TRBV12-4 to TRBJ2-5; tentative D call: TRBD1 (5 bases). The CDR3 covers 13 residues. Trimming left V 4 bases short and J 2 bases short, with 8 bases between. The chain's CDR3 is CASSWRQQETQYF. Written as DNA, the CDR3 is TGTGCCAGCAGTTGGAGACAGCAAGAGACCCAGTACTTC.

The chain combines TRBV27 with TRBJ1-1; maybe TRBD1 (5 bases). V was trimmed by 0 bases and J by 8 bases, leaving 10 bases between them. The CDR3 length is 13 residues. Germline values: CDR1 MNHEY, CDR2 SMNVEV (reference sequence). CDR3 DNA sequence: TGTGCCAGCAGTTTATCGGGGCCAGGGGAAGCTTTCTTT. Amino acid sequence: CASSLSGPGEAFF.

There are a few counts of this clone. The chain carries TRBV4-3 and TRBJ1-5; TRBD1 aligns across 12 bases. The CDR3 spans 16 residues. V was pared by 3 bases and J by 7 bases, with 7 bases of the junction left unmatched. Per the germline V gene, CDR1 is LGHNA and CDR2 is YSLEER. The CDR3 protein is CASSQTAGTGGQPQHF. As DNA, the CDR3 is TGCGCCAGCAGCCAGACCGCCGGGACAGGGGGCCAGCCCCAGCATTTT.

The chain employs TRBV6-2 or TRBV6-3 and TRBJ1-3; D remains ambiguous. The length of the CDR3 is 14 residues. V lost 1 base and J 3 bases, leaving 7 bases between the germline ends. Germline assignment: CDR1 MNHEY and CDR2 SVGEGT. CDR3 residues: CASSYFASGNTIYF. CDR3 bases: TGTGCCAGCAGTTACTTTGCCAGTGGAAACACCATATATTTT.

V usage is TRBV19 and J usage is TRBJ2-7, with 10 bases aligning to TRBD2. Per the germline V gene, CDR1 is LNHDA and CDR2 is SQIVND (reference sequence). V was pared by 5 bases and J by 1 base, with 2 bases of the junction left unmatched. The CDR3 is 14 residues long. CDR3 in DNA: TGTGCCAGTAGTTCGGGACTAGCGTCCTACGAGCAGTACTTC. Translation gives CASSSGLASYEQYF.